This T cell receptor beta chain was sequenced in a study of T cells expressing NK-cell markers (dated by TCRdb to the early 2020s). Regarding the study in general: TCR beta-chain repertoires were profiled in sorted CD3+CD56+NKG2C+, CD3+CD56+NKG2C- and CD3+CD56-NKG2C+ T-cell subsets from about 8 donors. Among the eight sequenced donors, seven were HCMV-seropositive and one was HCMV-seronegative. Sequencing of the libraries produced 2 x 150 bp reads on Illumina HiSeq 2000/2500, MiSeq or NextSeq. Randomly selected healthy volunteers, three men and five women, were used as the eight sequenced donors. What the work shows at the level of the full study, not this receptor alone: Those dominant clonotypes were again the most abundant among CD3+CD56-NKG2C+ cells in four donors, at roughly 25-65%. For more than 5 donors, the dominant CD3+CD56+NKG2C+ clonotypes were among the top 10 CD8+ clonotypes and accounted for roughly 1.0-7.5% of CD8+ T cells. Whether the expanded NKG2C-expressing T cell clones were specific for HCMV antigens remained unclear.

Sequenced using an Illumina HiSeq 2000. The TCR beta cDNA libraries were made using 5'RACE template switching, a step that added both a universal primer site and unique molecular identifiers. cDNA synthesis was primed from the TCR beta constant segment, followed by two successive PCR amplification steps. The authors' pipeline ran thus. Reads were demultiplexed and grouped by UMI with MIGEC, and clonotypes were assembled and quantified with MiTCR. To exclude erroneous sequences, only TCR cDNA sequences supported by at least two reads were retained. Downstream repertoire analysis used the tcR package, and clonotypes were matched across fractions by CDR3 nucleotide sequence plus V segment. Antigen specificity was annotated against VDJdb with VDJmatch, allowing one amino acid substitution in CDR3. With the reads reprocessed by TCRdb, a single entry stands for each CDR3 protein sequence and no DNA is reported. V and J calls and clone size were set by TCRdb, not the authors. The table held for this sample gives about 390,000 distinct CDR3 sequences. The ten largest make up around 11% of the sample.

To determine HCMV serostatus, a commercial ELISA kit was used to detect HCMV-specific IgG in serum. Peripheral blood mononuclear cells were isolated from blood by Ficoll density gradient centrifugation. A note on this clonotype: Its specific antigen is unknown.

Taken from cysteine to phenylalanine, the CDR3 has 14 residues. There is no recorded DNA. CDR1 and CDR2, looked up from the germline V gene, are SQVTM and ANQGSEA. Sequencing input: blood T cells: a sorted CD56 or NKG2C T cell subset, CD4+ or CD8+ T cells, or bulk PBMC T cells (not recorded which). The TCR was taken from a woman aged 45 to 65 in good health. Donor details come from another sample of the same person, matched by shared clones. The receptor chain draws on TRBV29-1 and TRBJ2-1; without DNA, the TCRdb call of TRBD2 cannot be checked. The CDR3 protein: CSVAGTILNNEQFF.